This TCR beta chain was identified during a study of cytomegalovirus exposure and HLA in healthy donors (dated by TCRdb to about 2017). Regarding the study in general: According to an earlier analysis of a few hundred of the donors, 150 million to 200 million T cells yielded roughly 100 million unique TCR beta sequences and less than 300 Gb of sequence data. An early release covering around 630 HLA-typed donors comprised about 290 gigabases of sequencing data and roughly 85 million unique TCR sequences. Of the 300 to 500 genotyped donors, 65% to 90% were placed in the genetic ancestry cluster associated with self-reported Caucasian donors. The study aimed to test whether cataloging public T cell receptors could reveal signatures of past pathogen exposure. The study profiled the T cell repertoires of 500 to 800 subjects by immunosequencing and related them to cytomegalovirus serostatus. In addition to the first cohort of approximately 670 subjects, a separate validation cohort of 130 or so different subjects was used. High-throughput TCR immunosequencing, statistical association of individual TCRs with disease status, and machine learning were combined to predict cytomegalovirus infection status. To study patterns of TCR occurrence, a later analysis re-analyzed previously published TCR beta repertoires from just over 650 donors and added high-resolution HLA genotyping. Rather than drawing on any new phenotypic data, the later analysis identified candidate immune exposures from TCR beta sequences and the way those sequences occurred across donors. An earlier analysis of several hundred of the donors applied high-throughput TCR beta sequencing to assess whether each TCR beta V gene segment acted as functional or pseudogenic. Donor age, sex, ethnicity and CMV serostatus were collected together with the repertoire data. A later genetic analysis used genome-wide SNP genotypes for about 60% of the roughly 700 donors, treating that subset as a discovery cohort. Every discovery cohort repertoire had been produced on one sequencing platform. Class I and class II HLA loci were covered by the typing at four-digit resolution. Typing coverage differed by locus: A, B, C, DRB1 and DQB1 were typed in about 620-640 donors, DQA1 in approximately 520, DPA1 in nearly 610, and DPB1 in around 490. Roughly 5 DR-DQ haplotypes were handled as single units for association and clustering, since linkage in the cohort was strong. On average, over 200,000 unique TCR beta nucleotide sequences were sequenced per donor among 350 to 400 genotyped donors of the cohort, with 15% to 20% of those sequences being non-productive. General study outcomes and caveats: Some IMGT-functional V segments, including TRBV6-2 and TRBV6-3, could not be distinguished by the 87-base-pair reads and were therefore excluded. In a later analysis, HLA-associated TCR beta chains showed more clonal expansion and lower generation probabilities than non-associated chains that were equally common. Cytomegalovirus status was reported to be diagnosed by the classifier with high specificity and sensitivity in both the original and validation cohorts. Some 16 rarely observed V segments, including chromosome 9 orphons, were excluded from the earlier analysis of a few hundred of the donors because counts were too low. Roughly uniform sequencing depth across donors was assumed in presence/absence analyses, although this assumption may not hold. Because some donors lacked HLA typing at each locus, the association tests relied only on the typed subset. Assigning TCR associations to individual alleles was difficult when HLA alleles, especially DR and DQ, strongly co-occurred. According to the authors, the approach could potentially be generalized to other disease states and immunological phenotypes. Most CMV-associated TCR beta chains appeared to be HLA-restricted in a later analysis, and the HLA associations seemed to be driven largely by CMV exposure. In a later analysis, several top co-occurrence clusters were reported to appear linked to parvovirus B19, influenza, CMV and Epstein-Barr virus. A group of highly shared sequence variants was considered likely to be a technical artifact of the sequencing pipeline. Most TCR sequences were seen in very few donors, while some public TCRs were found in many individuals. A further reported finding was that TCR beta sequences accurately predicted the HLA-A and HLA-B alleles for most subjects in the first cohort. In vitro tests confirmed that a few of the cytomegalovirus-associated TCR beta chains recognize cytomegalovirus antigens. An association between a missense DCLRE1C variant and V-gene and J-gene trimming of TCR beta chains was found in a later genetic analysis and replicated in an independent cohort. Linkage disequilibrium might explain the correlated functional status among segregating V segments, but an unknown experimental factor could not be ruled out. In an earlier analysis of some 550 of the donors, most TCR beta V segments were observed in productive rearrangements about 87% or about 30% of the time, broadly matching IMGT annotations. Only TCR beta chains were sequenced in this cohort, and the absence of alpha or paired-chain data limited detectable features. The study listed approximately 150 TCR beta chains as associated with cytomegalovirus. Compared with the roughly 710-donor mean, donors in an Asian-associated ancestry cluster had fewer N-insertions in productive TCRs, according to a later genetic analysis. Immune exposure information for the cohort was limited to CMV serostatus. In a later analysis, TCR association rates were found to vary across HLA loci, with the most associated TCRs seen for DRB1 alleles and the fewest for HLA-C alleles. In a later analysis, more than 15,000 TCR beta sequences were associated with specific HLA alleles at a false discovery rate of 0.05.

V has 3 bases trimmed and J has 0 bases trimmed; junction bases matching no gene number 6. CDR1 and CDR2 are read off the germline V gene as SQVTM and ANQGSEA. Including cysteine and phenylalanine, the CDR3 has 15 amino acids. The kept DNA is CDR3 alone, 45 bases in frame from the first base. The receptor library was made with the immunoSEQ multiplex PCR assay. A mixture of 60 forward primers for TCR Vbeta segments and 13 reverse primers for TCR Jbeta segments was used in the multiplex PCR. The CDR3 region of rearranged TCR beta genes was amplified from genomic DNA by a multiplex PCR assay. On the Illumina HiSeq System, the amplified TCR beta libraries were sequenced as 87-base-pair reads. Turning to the authors' computational methods: Across the roughly 600 repertoires, a later analysis counted tens of millions of unique TCR beta chains, 8.5 million to 12 million of which were shared by at least two donors. A nearest-neighbor algorithm error-corrected the raw reads and collapsed the reads into unique sequences, merging closely related sequences to remove PCR and sequencing errors. CDR3 sequences were aligned to IMGT reference sequences to assign V, D and J gene segments. For a sequence to be retained, at least a six-nucleotide match to both a V gene segment and a J gene segment was required. A rearrangement counted as productive if the CDR3 had no stop codons and remained in frame with V and J, and every other rearrangement counted as non-productive. Following IMGT convention, CDR3 was defined as the stretch from the second conserved V-encoded cysteine up to the conserved J-encoded phenylalanine. The earlier analysis of a few hundred of the donors excluded any sequence lacking an unambiguous match to a single V gene segment. An earlier analysis of approximately 590 of the donors called V segments functional above 56.7% productive rearrangements and segregating when the between-donor standard deviation exceeded 5%. To diagnose cytomegalovirus status from the catalog of TCR beta chain sequences, a statistical classification framework was built. In a later analysis, TCR nucleotide sequences were compared against IMGT/GENE-DB human TR gene sequences so that V and J genes could be assigned. The TCRdist pipeline was used in a later analysis to assign CDR3 sequences and most-parsimonious VDJ recombination scenarios. A later analysis defined each TCR beta chain by its CDR3 amino acid sequence plus V-gene family, and excluded reads lacking a unique V-gene family. A later analysis removed roughly 590 highly shared, low-generation-probability nucleotide sequences to deal with suspected cross-contamination and a sequencing artifact. In a later analysis, a clonal expansion index was calculated for each public chain from normalized within-repertoire ranks of inferred template counts. A later analysis computed generation probabilities with a VDJ recombination model fitted to out-of-frame rearrangements, and checked the results against IGoR. In a later analysis, hypergeometric tests were used to score TCR-TCR, TCR-HLA and TCR-CMV co-occurrence, with a repertoire-size bias correction applied to TCR pairs. False discovery rates were estimated in a later analysis by permuting HLA or CMV assignments 20 times. In a later analysis, co-occurring TCRs were grouped with DBSCAN, and TCRdist sequence similarity was added when clustering was performed within HLA-allele-positive subsets. Co-occurrence clustering excluded repertoires with fewer than 30,000 or more than 120,000 public chains, plus five with anomalous nucleotide sharing. In its TCRdb copy, this immuneACCESS table keeps in-frame sequences only and misses some clones. Where compared with another copy, unresolved V genes explain less than half of these, and the others have no known cause. V and J calls and clone size come straight from that table; D and trimming were deduced from the DNA. Recorded for this sample are some 200,000 clones; approximately 80% of them occurred a single time. The ten largest account for 2% to 3% of the sample.

About this clone: The specificity of this receptor is unknown. Base qualities are not at hand, and no much larger clone is one base apart.

The cohort consisted of 666 healthy bone marrow donors. Cohort members were all nominally healthy when sampled, although unrecorded immune exposures were likely present. The donor tested CMV seropositive, placing the donor among the 289 seropositive members of the cohort. A peripheral blood sample was provided by each donor, and peripheral blood mononuclear cells were used for TCR beta sequencing. The Qiagen DNeasy Blood Extraction Kit was used to extract genomic DNA from the blood cell samples. The material sequenced was PBMCs. This receptor was obtained from a woman aged 45-65 years in good health and CMV-seropositive. The chain couples TRBV29-1 to TRBJ2-3; 7 nucleotides in the junction match TRBD2. The CDR3 region has the sequence CSVENAGESTDTQYF. The nucleotide sequence reads TGCAGCGTTGAGAACGCGGGGGAGAGCACAGATACGCAGTATTTT.